This TCR beta chain emerged from a study of T cell responses to AZD1222 COVID-19 vaccine. The CDR3 is made up of 17 amino acids. V trimming: 8 bases; J trimming: 4 bases; junction bases outside the gene matches: 11. The germline gives CDR1 SGHTA, CDR2 FQGNSA. In regard to this clone: The antigen is not known.

The assay was immunoSEQ multiplex PCR, and TCRdb's table has in-frame clones only and misses some. The sample has roughly 80,000 clones, roughly 86% seen once. The study's findings and limits: Most donors were white British and more were female, and clonal diversity was possibly underestimated. Researchers report vaccine-associated CD4 TCRs spanning spike, with dominance at 160-218 and 743-854. After two AZD1222 doses, spike-specific TCR breadth and depth rose versus day 0. Repertoire sampling happened only post peak T cell response.

Sequenced here: peripheral blood, sampled on day 0 of MenACWY control vaccination. The TCR sequence derives from an adult in good health. This chain uses TRBV7-2 with TRBJ2-7, with 16 bases that match TRBD2. Here the CDR3 reads CASLPGTSGGAWYEQYF. The CDR3 DNA sequence: TGTGCCAGCCTCCCCGGGACTAGCGGGGGGGCTTGGTACGAGCAGTACTTC.